The 25 T cell receptor beta chains reported below all come from one sample, sequenced in a study of beta chain features in type 1 diabetes. Findings of the study overall: Within each of all four CD4+ subsets, Type 1 diabetes patients had TCRB CDR3s that were moderately but significantly shorter.

Expressed TCRB transcripts got sequenced, as all isolated RNA was reverse transcribed. TCRdb keeps only in-frame clones here, not all; method: immunoSEQ multiplex PCR. The table has 300,000 or so clones, 14% seen once; the top ten hold roughly 0.018%. No antigen has been identified for these receptors. The sequenced material came from naive CD4+ T cells from blood. Source of these receptors: a man aged 25-40 years with type 1 diabetes.

This clone occurred a few times. The rearrangement links TRBV19 to TRBJ2-5, with 9 bases that match TRBD1. CDR3 length: 15 residues. V shed 6 bases, J shed 2 bases, and the junction held 7 bases outside the gene matches. In germline, CDR1 is LNHDA, CDR2 SQIVND (reference sequence). CDR3: CASSLATGGQETQYF. The CDR3 bases are TGTGCCAGTAGCCTAGCGACAGGGGGACAAGAGACCCAGTACTTC.

This clone occurred a few times. The chain links TRBV4-2 to TRBJ2-4, with TRBD1 matching over 9 bases. V shed 1 base, J shed 5 bases, and the junction held 6 bases outside the gene matches. In germline, CDR1 is LGHNA, CDR2 YNFKEQ. The CDR3 spans 16 residues. The CDR3 nucleotides are TGTGCCAGCAGCCAAGGCGGGACAGGGCGCGAAAACATTCAGTACTTC. This codes for CASSQGGTGRENIQYF.

The chain carries TRBV15 and TRBJ2-6; D is unclear. Trimming stripped 6 bases from V and 0 bases from J, with 9 bases between. The CDR3 is made up of 15 amino acids. In germline, CDR1 is LNHNV, CDR2 YYDKDF (reference sequence). In DNA form, the CDR3 reads TGTGCCACCAGTTCTTCTTTCTCTGGGGCCAACGTCCTGACTTTC. Its translation is CATSSSFSGANVLTF.

The rearrangement joins TRBV2 to TRBJ2-1; maybe TRBD2 (6 bases). V was cut by 4 bases and J by 2 bases, with 9 bases left in between. The CDR3 spans 14 residues. CDR1 and CDR2 (germline): SNHLY, FYNNEI. CDR3 protein: CASSASGAYNEQFF. The DNA of the CDR3 is TGTGCCAGCAGTGCTTCGGGAGCCTACAATGAGCAGTTCTTC.

The rearrangement uses TRBV4-2 and TRBJ2-1; possibly TRBD1 for D (5 bases). Looked up from germline, CDR1 is LGHNA and CDR2 is YNFKEQ. The CDR3 totals 12 residues. V was shortened by 2 bases and J by 7 bases, with 6 bases between the two germline ends. This CDR3 reads CASSQKGNEQFF. The CDR3 coding sequence is TGTGCCAGCAGCCAAAAGGGGAATGAGCAGTTCTTC.

The genes are TRBV14 and TRBJ2-7; D is ambiguous. The CDR3 spans 13 residues. V was pared by 4 bases and J by 6 bases, with 13 bases between. Germline V gene sequence: CDR1 SGHDN, CDR2 FVKESK. The CDR3 protein is CASSPRLHSEQYF. The CDR3 DNA follows: TGTGCCAGCAGCCCCCGGCTTCACAGCGAGCAGTACTTC.

V and J are TRBV28 and TRBJ2-7; the match to TRBD2 covers 8 bases. J was trimmed by 0 bases and V by 6 bases; bases with no gene match: 10. CDR1 and CDR2 (germline): MDHEN, SYDVKM. The CDR3 totals 16 residues. CDR3 bases: TGTGCCAGCAGAGACGACAGCGGGAGCTTCTCCTACGAGCAGTACTTC. Encoded protein: CASRDDSGSFSYEQYF.

V gene TRBV27 combines with J gene TRBJ2-5, with D perhaps TRBD1 (5 bases). V lost 4 bases to trimming and J lost 4 bases, with 10 bases between them. The CDR3 has 13 residues. Germline values: CDR1 MNHEY, CDR2 SMNVEV (reference sequence). The CDR3, as DNA: TGTGCCAGCAGTTGGCAGGGTGGAGAGACCCAGTACTTC. Encoded protein: CASSWQGGETQYF.

This sequence joins TRBV18 and TRBJ2-3; 9 bases fit TRBD2. Per germline, CDR1 KGHSH and CDR2 LQKENI. V trimming: 5 bases; J trimming: 4 bases; junction bases outside the gene matches: 7. This CDR3 comprises 15 residues. The CDR3 nucleotides are TGTGCCAGCTCAAACCGGCGGGAGGGGCCAGATACGCAGTATTTT. This translates into CASSNRREGPDTQYF.

J is TRBJ2-1 and V is TRBV7-3; the match to TRBD2 covers 7 bases. V was clipped by 5 bases and J by 9 bases; unmatched bases: 7. This CDR3 is 13 amino acids long. Germline CDR1 reads SGHTA; CDR2 reads FQGTGA. The CDR3: CASSAAGVGEQFF. The CDR3 DNA follows: TGTGCCAGCAGCGCCGCGGGGGTAGGTGAGCAGTTCTTC.

The chain employs TRBV7-2 and TRBJ1-4; no firm D call. With 2 bases removed from V and 4 bases from J, the gap between germline ends came to 8 bases. The CDR3 runs to 14 residues. In germline, CDR1 is SGHTA, CDR2 FQGNSA. In DNA, the CDR3 is TGTGCCAGCAGCTTACGGCGGATTAATGAAAAACTGTTTTTT. Residues: CASSLRRINEKLFF.

V and J are TRBV20-1 and TRBJ2-5; weak D call: TRBD1 (5 bases). V dropped 6 bases and J dropped 5 bases, with 10 bases sitting between them. CDR3 length equals 11 residues. Germline CDR1 and CDR2: DFQATT and SNEGSKA (reference sequence). The CDR3 coding sequence is TGCAGTGCAGCATCAGGGGAGACCCAGTACTTC. It translates to CSAASGETQYF.

There are a few counts of this clone. This chain connects TRBV5-1 to TRBJ1-5, with D uncertain. The CDR3 covers 15 residues. V was pared by 0 bases and J by 2 bases, with 9 bases between. Germline CDR1 SGHRS, CDR2 YFSETQ. CDR3: CASSLEGGGNQPQHF. For the CDR3, the DNA is TGCGCCAGCAGCTTGGAGGGCGGGGGCAATCAGCCCCAGCATTTT.

This clone was seen more than once but under ten times. In DNA, the CDR3 is TGTGCCAGCAGCACTCGGACAGGATCAAGGCGGGCCAACGTCCTGACTTTC. Translated, it gives CASSTRTGSRRANVLTF. This chain joins TRBV5-4 and TRBJ2-6; 7 bases fit TRBD1. The germline V gene encodes CDR1 SGHNT and CDR2 YYREEE (reference sequence). The ends lost 4 bases at V and 5 bases at J; junction bases unmatched: 12. The CDR3 extends over 17 amino acids.

This chain joins TRBV6-1 and TRBJ2-5; 13 bases fit TRBD2. J was trimmed by 9 bases and V by 10 bases; bases with no gene match: 14. CDR3 size: 15 residues. Per the germline V gene, CDR1 is MNHNS and CDR2 is SASEGT. The CDR3 is CATTGLAGAVGAQYF. The DNA of the CDR3 is TGTGCCACCACTGGACTAGCGGGAGCCGTAGGGGCCCAGTACTTC.

In this sample, this clone turned up a few times. V and J are TRBV7-9 and TRBJ2-7; 11 bases are a match to TRBD1. Unmatched junction bases numbered 1, after V lost 4 bases and J lost 2 bases. The germline V gene encodes CDR1 SEHNR and CDR2 FQNEAQ (reference sequence). The CDR3 extends over 14 amino acids. For the CDR3, the DNA is TGTGCCAGCAGCTGGGGACAGGGGGCCTACGAGCAGTACTTC. This encodes CASSWGQGAYEQYF. The full variable domain, with the rest looked up from reference TRBV7-9 and TRBJ2-7, is DTGVSQNPRHKITKRGQNVTFRCDPISEHNRLYWYRQTLGQGPEFLTYFQNEAQLEKSRLLSDRFSAERPKGSFSTLEIQRTEQGDSAMYLCASSWGQGAYEQYFGPGTRLTVT.

This clone turned up a few times. The rearrangement joins TRBV7-2 to TRBJ2-5; 14 positions agree with TRBD2. The CDR3 has 17 residues. V lost 1 base and J lost 5; bases outside the gene matches: 6. Germline values: CDR1 SGHTA, CDR2 FQGNSA. This chain's CDR3 is CASSLVGTSGSRETQYF. DNA of the CDR3: TGTGCCAGCAGCTTAGTTGGGACTAGCGGGAGTAGGGAGACCCAGTACTTC.

The V gene is TRBV6-5, the J gene TRBJ1-2, with D possibly TRBD1 on 6 matching bases. Trimming cost V 0 bases and J 4 bases, with 15 bases left between them. This CDR3 contains 16 residues. Germline CDR1 MNHEY, CDR2 SVGAGI. The CDR3 nucleotides are TGTGCCAGCAGTTACTCTGGGACATATGGTGGCTATGGCTACACCTTC. Protein sequence: CASSYSGTYGGYGYTF.

With regard to this clone: At one end the junction does not follow the germline gene, possibly because of a read error. V usage is TRBV5-4 and J usage is TRBJ2-7; no clear D. This CDR3 has 13 amino acids. The V gene's germline CDR1 is SGHNT and CDR2 YYREEE (reference sequence). The CDR3 nucleotides read TGCGCCAGCAGCCATGATACAGCCTACGAGCAGTACTTC. This encodes CASSHDTAYEQYF.

This clone was observed a handful of times. CDR3 protein: CASSGGTSGRYEQYF. Written as DNA, the CDR3 is TGCGCCAGCAGCGGCGGGACTAGCGGGAGATACGAGCAGTACTTC. This chain uses TRBV5-1 with TRBJ2-7, with 14 positions matching TRBD2. CDR1 and CDR2 from the germline V gene are SGHRS and YFSETQ. The J segment lost 4 bases and the V segment lost 4 bases, leaving 4 bases of the junction unmatched. The length of the CDR3 is 15 residues.

The V and J genes are TRBV11-2 and TRBJ2-7; 8 bases agree with TRBD2. This CDR3 spans 12 amino acids. J gave up 5 bases and V 5 bases, and 2 bases lay outside the gene matches. Looked up from germline, CDR1 is SGHAT and CDR2 is FQNNGV. DNA of the CDR3: TGTGCCAGCAGCCCGACTAGCGACGAGCAGTACTTC. It is translated as CASSPTSDEQYF.

This clone was observed a few times. The V call is TRBV14, the J call TRBJ1-1; no firm D call. Deletions cut 5 bases from V and 11 bases from J, with 15 bases between. The CDR3 runs to 12 residues. Germline values: CDR1 SGHDN, CDR2 FVKESK. The DNA for the CDR3 is TGTGCCAGCAGCGGCGAGGGAAGGGCGGCTTTCTTT. Its translation: CASSGEGRAAFF.

The chain employs TRBV28 and TRBJ2-3, with 10 bases matching TRBD2. J gave up 0 bases and V 3 bases, and 6 bases lay outside the gene matches. Germline V gene data show CDR1 as MDHEN and CDR2 as SYDVKM. This CDR3 comprises 17 residues. Here the CDR3 reads CASSLRRLAGSTDTQYF. For the CDR3, the DNA is TGTGCCAGCAGTTTGAGGAGACTAGCGGGTAGCACAGATACGCAGTATTTT. The entire variable domain, with the rest obtained from reference TRBV28 and TRBJ2-3, is as follows: DVKVTQSSRYLVKRTGEKVFLECVQDMDHENMFWYRQDPGLGLRLIYFSYDVKMKEKGDIPEGYSVSREKKERFSLILESASTNQTSMYLCASSLRRLAGSTDTQYFGPGTRLTVL.

This clone was seen more than once but under ten times. The genes are TRBV30 and TRBJ2-7; perhaps TRBD2 as D (7 bases). Germline CDR1 and CDR2: GTSNPN and SVGIG (reference sequence). This CDR3 has 15 amino acids. V gave up 0 bases and J gave up 2 bases, with 14 bases separating them. CDR3 sequence: CAWSVKGGPTYEQYF. The CDR3 DNA reads TGTGCCTGGAGTGTAAAGGGGGGGCCGACCTACGAGCAGTACTTC.

The chain couples TRBV5-4 to TRBJ2-1; D possibly corresponds to TRBD2 (6 bases). The CDR3 has 15 amino acids. Between the trimmed V and J ends, which lost 3 bases and 5 bases, there was a span of 15 bases. Germline values: CDR1 SGHNT, CDR2 YYREEE (reference sequence). CDR3: CASSSYVGEDNEQFF. The CDR3 DNA sequence: TGTGCCAGCAGCTCATATGTGGGGGAGGACAATGAGCAGTTCTTC.